These 25 T cell receptor beta chains came from one sample sequenced in a study of T cell repertoires in cytomegalovirus infection. MiXCR, applied by TCRdb to the reads, yields one record per CDR3 protein. The sample carries more than 85,000 distinct CDR3 sequences, more than 15% recorded once. Input material: PBMCs. All receptors derive from a human donor in good health (CMV status not recorded). Some clones in this sample may be carry-over from other donors' samples.

This clonotype was seen repeatedly, ten times or more. The chain couples TRBV7-2 to TRBJ1-2; D ambiguous. V lost 5 bases, J lost 0 bases, and 10 bases lay in between. CDR1 and CDR2 from the germline V gene are SGHTA and FQGNSA. The CDR3 is made up of 14 amino acids. As DNA, the CDR3 is TGTGCCAGCAGCCGAAGGGCAGCTAACTATGGCTACACCTTC. Translation gives CASSRRAANYGYTF.

This clonotype was seen once. An end of the junction differs from the germline gene, which may be a read error. This chain joins TRBV7-6 and TRBJ2-5; D may be TRBD2 (6 bases). CDR3 length: 15 residues. The germline V gene encodes CDR1 SGHVS and CDR2 FNYEAQ. CDR3 region: CASSLGAGGKEIQYF. CDR3 coding DNA: TGTGCCAGCAGCTTGGGAGCCGGGGGAAAAGAGATCCAGTACTTC.

This clonotype was seen a few times. V is TRBV2 and J is TRBJ2-5; D is undetermined. The V gene's germline CDR1 is SNHLY and CDR2 FYNNEI. This CDR3 comprises 13 residues. Trimming pared 1 base from V and 5 bases from J, leaving 8 bases between. CDR3 residues: CASSEERKETQYF. CDR3 nucleotides: TGTGCCAGCAGTGAAGAGCGAAAGGAGACCCAGTACTTC.

This clonotype has more than one count but fewer than ten. The genes are TRBV7-3 and TRBJ1-1, with D maybe TRBD1 (5 bases). CDR3 size: 13 residues. Trimming stripped 5 bases from V and 3 bases from J, with 10 bases between. Germline CDR1 is SGHTA and CDR2 is FQGTGA. As DNA, the CDR3 is TGTGCCAGCAGCACAGGACCCGACACTGAAGCTTTCTTT. Residues: CASSTGPDTEAFF.

This clonotype was seen ten or more times. This chain uses TRBV4-3 with TRBJ1-1; a possible D gene is TRBD1 (5 bases). The CDR3 runs to 15 residues. Germline CDR1 reads LGHNA; CDR2 reads YSLEER. V was shortened by 1 base and J by 3 bases, with 12 bases between the two germline ends. The CDR3 is CASSQVDRGDTEAFF. Here the CDR3 DNA reads TGCGCCAGCAGCCAAGTGGATCGGGGGGACACTGAAGCTTTCTTT.

This clonotype appeared many times. The chain is built from TRBV7-9 and TRBJ1-4; D gene unclear. The germline V gene encodes CDR1 SEHNR and CDR2 FQNEAQ (reference sequence). This CDR3 is built from 11 residues. V lost 5 bases to trimming and J lost 4 bases, with 2 bases between them. The CDR3 DNA reads as TGTGCCAGCAGCAATAATGAAAAACTGTTTTTT. Amino acids: CASSNNEKLFF.

Sample share makes this clonotype medium-sized (0.01 to 0.1%). The chain joins TRBV7-2 to TRBJ2-5, with a possible D match to TRBD2 (6 bases). This CDR3 region has 14 residues. V shed 5 bases and J shed 5 bases, with 15 bases lying between them. Germline CDR1 reads SGHTA; CDR2 reads FQGNSA. In DNA, the CDR3 is TGTGCCAGCAGCCGCGGGGCAGGGCTGGAGACCCAGTACTTC. As protein: CASSRGAGLETQYF.

This clonotype showed up many times. V usage is TRBV27 and J usage is TRBJ2-7; possible D gene TRBD2, 6 bases. V gave up 7 bases and J gave up 5 bases, with 21 bases separating them. Germline assignment: CDR1 MNHEY and CDR2 SMNVEV (reference sequence). The CDR3 extends over 15 amino acids. The chain's CDR3 is CASTPSRRGNDEQYF. Written as DNA, the CDR3 is TGTGCCAGCACCCCCTCTAGGAGGGGTAACGACGAGCAGTACTTC.

This chain uses TRBV19 with TRBJ1-5, with 8 bases matching TRBD1. The CDR3 runs to 16 residues. The J segment lost 5 bases and the V segment lost 2 bases, leaving 8 bases of the junction unmatched. CDR1 and CDR2 from the germline V gene are LNHDA and SQIVND (reference sequence). The CDR3 bases are TGTGCCAGTAGTATATCGGAGGACAGGGTCTATCAGCCCCAGCATTTT. Translation: CASSISEDRVYQPQHF.

There are a few counts of this clonotype. The chain recombines TRBV20-1 with TRBJ1-2; D is possibly TRBD1 (6 bases). This CDR3 comprises 14 residues. Germline-derived CDR1 and CDR2 are DFQATT and SNEGSKA (reference sequence). The ends were cut back, 4 bases at V and 8 bases at J, with 20 bases in the middle. The DNA of the CDR3 is TGCAGTGCTATGGAAAACAGGGAATCGGGGGGCTACACCTTC. Amino acid sequence: CSAMENRESGGYTF.

In this sample, this clonotype turned up many times. The junction does not match germline at one end; this may be a read error. V usage is TRBV11-2 and J usage is TRBJ2-3, with TRBD1 as a possible D gene (5 bases). Germline V gives CDR1 SGHAT, CDR2 FQNNGV. The length of the CDR3 is 12 residues. CDR3 in DNA: TGTGCCAGCAGCTTAGAGCTCAGGGCTAGGGCCTTT. It yields the protein CASSLELRARAF.

At least ten counts were recorded for this clonotype. V usage is TRBV7-2 and J usage is TRBJ2-7, with D hard to call. The CDR3 totals 14 residues. Looked up from germline, CDR1 is SGHTA and CDR2 is FQGNSA. V shed 1 base and J shed 4 bases, with 11 bases lying between them. The CDR3, as DNA: TGTGCCAGCAGCTTAGTGTTGGCTATATACGAGCAGTACTTC. Protein sequence: CASSLVLAIYEQYF.

The chain joins TRBV18 to TRBJ1-1; D not resolved. The CDR3 has 16 amino acids. Looked up from germline, CDR1 is KGHSH and CDR2 is LQKENI. V lost 1 base and J 3 bases, leaving 15 bases between the germline ends. The CDR3 loop is CASSPRPSMIDTEAFF. Written as DNA, the CDR3 is TGTGCCAGCTCACCACGACCTTCAATGATTGACACTGAAGCTTTCTTT.

The V call is TRBV20-1, the J call TRBJ2-1, with 14 bases aligning to TRBD2. Germline V gene lookup returns CDR1 DFQATT and CDR2 SNEGSKA (reference sequence). The CDR3 contains 15 residues. V was pared by 0 bases and J by 7 bases, with 2 bases of the junction left unmatched. The CDR3 nucleotides are TGCAGTGCTAGAGATGGGACTAGCGGGGGAAATGAGCAGTTCTTC. This sequence encodes CSARDGTSGGNEQFF.

The J gene is TRBJ2-3, the V gene TRBV20-1; TRBD2 matches at 9 bases. The V and J ends lost 5 bases and 7 bases, in that order; junction bases with no gene match: 7. CDR1 DFQATT and CDR2 SNEGSKA come from the germline V gene (reference sequence). The CDR3 has 13 amino acids. The CDR3 sequence is CSAGFSGGNTQYF. The CDR3 nucleotides are TGCAGTGCTGGGTTTAGCGGGGGAAATACGCAGTATTTT.

The rearrangement joins TRBV4-2 to TRBJ2-7; perhaps D is TRBD1 or TRBD2 (6 bases each). This CDR3 is built from 15 residues. Per germline, CDR1 LGHNA and CDR2 YNFKEQ. Trimming removed 4 bases at V and 3 bases at J, with 16 bases between. CDR3 in amino acids: CASSLLGGMSYEQYF. CDR3 DNA: TGTGCCAGCAGCCTCTTAGGGGGGATGAGCTACGAGCAGTACTTC.

The chain carries TRBV5-1 and TRBJ1-2; D is unclear. The germline V gene encodes CDR1 SGHRS and CDR2 YFSETQ. Deletions cut 0 bases from V and 4 bases from J, with 10 bases between. The CDR3 has 14 amino acids. The CDR3 sequence is CASSLDGPFYGYTF. In nucleotides, the CDR3 is TGCGCCAGCAGCTTGGACGGACCCTTCTATGGCTACACCTTC.

Ten or more counts support this clonotype. This chain connects TRBV7-2 to TRBJ2-5; no firm D call. This CDR3 has 12 amino acids. The V gene lost 3 bases and the J gene lost 5 bases, with 7 bases spanning the gap. Germline CDR1 reads SGHTA; CDR2 reads FQGNSA. The CDR3 DNA follows: TGTGCCAGCAGCTTGACCCGGGAGACCCAGTACTTC. Its translation is CASSLTRETQYF.

This clonotype was seen many times. The CDR3 is CASSPGQGATGELFF. CDR3 coding DNA: TGTGCCAGCAGCCCGGGACAGGGTGCCACCGGGGAGCTGTTTTTT. V and J are TRBV7-6 and TRBJ2-2, with 9 bases identical to TRBD1. This CDR3 comprises 15 residues. Germline V gene sequence: CDR1 SGHVS, CDR2 FNYEAQ. J was trimmed by 4 bases and V by 5 bases; bases with no gene match: 5.

This clonotype was found many times. The chain joins TRBV7-2 to TRBJ1-2, with D uncertain. V gave up 5 bases and J gave up 7 bases, with 20 bases separating them. The germline gives CDR1 SGHTA, CDR2 FQGNSA. This CDR3 has 15 residues. The CDR3 spells CASSPWDGALLGYTF. CDR3 DNA: TGTGCCAGCAGCCCTTGGGATGGAGCCCTCCTTGGCTACACCTTC.

This chain uses TRBV14 with TRBJ1-4, with D possibly matching TRBD1 (6 bases). The CDR3 runs 15 residues. Trimming took off 4 bases at V and 8 bases at J, with 17 bases between the two ends. The V gene's germline CDR1 is SGHDN and CDR2 FVKESK. The CDR3 loop reads CASSRHSGTREKLFF. CDR3 coding DNA: TGTGCCAGCAGCCGTCATTCCGGGACACGCGAAAAACTGTTTTTT.

The V call is TRBV2, the J call TRBJ1-5; D gene ambiguous. Germline V CDR1 and CDR2: SNHLY, FYNNEI. The CDR3 totals 12 residues. Trimming took 8 bases from V and 9 from J, leaving 14 bases between them. The CDR3 protein is CASGGTIGPQHF. The CDR3 DNA reads TGTGCCAGCGGCGGAACCATCGGGCCCCAGCATTTT.

In this sample, this clonotype turned up many times. This chain uses TRBV19 with TRBJ2-5; D unclear. CDR1 and CDR2 (germline): LNHDA, SQIVND (reference sequence). CDR3 length equals 13 residues. V was shortened by 5 bases and J by 2 bases, with 9 bases between the two germline ends. CDR3 nucleotides: TGTGCCAGTAGTGGGTCCGGACAAGAGACCCAGTACTTC. Translation: CASSGSGQETQYF.

This clonotype was observed a handful of times. The gene calls are TRBV19 and TRBJ2-5; D is ambiguous. Trimming cost V 4 bases and J 4 bases, with 19 bases left between them. Germline V gene sequence: CDR1 LNHDA, CDR2 SQIVND (reference sequence). The CDR3 is 16 amino acids. CDR3 sequence: CASSNPRGAAPETQYF. The CDR3 DNA reads as TGTGCCAGTAGTAACCCCCGCGGAGCAGCGCCAGAGACCCAGTACTTC.

The CDR3 sequence: CASSLGAITDTQYF. CDR3 DNA sequence: TGTGCCAGCAGCTTAGGGGCCATCACAGATACGCAGTATTTT. The chain joins TRBV11-2 to TRBJ2-3; no reliable D call. This CDR3 comprises 14 residues. The ends were cut back, 1 base at V and 2 bases at J, with 7 bases in the middle. Germline V gene data show CDR1 as SGHAT and CDR2 as FQNNGV.